The T cell receptor (beta chain) under discussion was sequenced for a study of T cell responses to AZD1222 COVID-19 vaccine. The study's findings and limits: Spike-specific TCR breadth and depth grew following two AZD1222 doses. White British donors predominated, females outnumbered males, and clonal diversity was possibly underestimated. Vaccine-associated CD4 TCRs ranged over spike, dominating at 160-218 and 743-854.

Trimming shortened V by 1 base and J by 8 bases, and 9 bases separated the two germline ends. The CDR3 covers 13 residues. As concerns this clone: Its antigen is still unknown.

Assay used: immunoSEQ multiplex PCR; TCRdb lists only in-frame clones, some missing. The data hold over 200,000 clones, with approximately 94% observed a single time. The chain has TRBV12-3 or TRBV12-4 and TRBJ2-1, with unresolved D. Sequences were derived from peripheral blood, sampled 28 days after the second dose of the MenACWY control vaccine. This TCR was sampled from an adult who received the MenACWY meningococcal vaccine as a control. CDR3 DNA: TGTGCCAGCAGTTTAGTACAGCTCGATGAGCAGTTCTTC. The encoded protein is CASSLVQLDEQFF.